These 2 T cell receptor beta chains came from one sample sequenced in a study of shared clonotypes between healthy human individuals. The assay was immunoSEQ multiplex PCR, and TCRdb's table has in-frame clones only and misses some. Found here are about 470,000 clones, roughly three quarters of them singletons; the top ten hold around 13%. Sequenced input: PBMCs. These receptor sequences come from a woman in her thirties or forties in good health. Some clones in this sample may be carry-over from other donors' samples.

The chain uses TRBV29-1 and TRBJ2-5, with D perhaps TRBD1 or TRBD2 (5 bases each). The J call is uncertain, as TRBJ2-7 better fits the DNA end. The CDR3 runs to 14 residues. Germline CDR1 SQVTM, CDR2 ANQGSEA. CDR3 region: CSVEAPGPRDEQYF. The CDR3 bases are TGCAGCGTTGAAGCCCCGGGGCCGCGGGACGAGCAGTACTTC.

The CDR3 sequence: CASSPQGLAVYNEQFF. DNA for the CDR3: TGTGCCAGCAGCCCACAAGGGCTAGCGGTCTACAATGAGCAGTTCTTC. The chain links TRBV7-8 to TRBJ2-1; 7 nucleotides align to TRBD2. Looked up from germline, CDR1 is SGHVS and CDR2 is FQNEAQ. The trim removed 5 bases at V and 3 bases at J, leaving 10 bases unmatched. CDR3 length: 16 residues.